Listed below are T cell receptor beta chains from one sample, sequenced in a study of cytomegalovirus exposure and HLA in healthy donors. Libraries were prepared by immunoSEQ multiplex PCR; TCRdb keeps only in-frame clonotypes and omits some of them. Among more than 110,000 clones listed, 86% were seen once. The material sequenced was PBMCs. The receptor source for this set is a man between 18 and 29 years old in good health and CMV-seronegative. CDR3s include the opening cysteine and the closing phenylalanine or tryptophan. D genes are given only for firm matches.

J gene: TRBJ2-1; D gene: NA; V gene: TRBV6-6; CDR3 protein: CASVSRTDSYNEQFF
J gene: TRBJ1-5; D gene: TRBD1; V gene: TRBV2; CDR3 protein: CASRTEGGIGNQPQHF
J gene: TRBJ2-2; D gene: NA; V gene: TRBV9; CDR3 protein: CASSVASWRSTGELFF
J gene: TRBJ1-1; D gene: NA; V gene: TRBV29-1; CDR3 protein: CSVSPQDWMNTEAFF
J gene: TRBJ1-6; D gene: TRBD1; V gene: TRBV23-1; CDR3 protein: CASSQSGGDREFNSPLHF
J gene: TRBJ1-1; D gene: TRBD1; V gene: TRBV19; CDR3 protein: CASSTQGSGTEAFF
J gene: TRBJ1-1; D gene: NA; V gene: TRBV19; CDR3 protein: CASSIDSGDEAFF
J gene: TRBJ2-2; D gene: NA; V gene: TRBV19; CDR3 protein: CASSIRGGELFF
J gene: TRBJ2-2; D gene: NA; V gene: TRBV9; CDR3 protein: CASSVGRSGLGELFF
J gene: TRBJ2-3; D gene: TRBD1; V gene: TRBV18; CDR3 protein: CASSPPGQGLDTQYF
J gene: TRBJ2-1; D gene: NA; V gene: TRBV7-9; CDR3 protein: CASSLPARYNEQFF
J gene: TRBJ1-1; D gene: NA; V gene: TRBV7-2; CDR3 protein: CASSRATGTEAFF
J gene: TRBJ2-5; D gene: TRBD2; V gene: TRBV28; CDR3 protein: CASSPPPAGQETQYF
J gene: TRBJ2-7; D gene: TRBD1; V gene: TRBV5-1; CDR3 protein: CASSTDRAEQYF
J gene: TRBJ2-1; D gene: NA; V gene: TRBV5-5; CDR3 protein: CASSGQLNGNEQFF
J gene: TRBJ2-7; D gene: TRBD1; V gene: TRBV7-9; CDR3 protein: CASSPRDRSYEQYF
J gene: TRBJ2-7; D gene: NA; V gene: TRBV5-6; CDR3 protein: CASSLALTDYEQYF
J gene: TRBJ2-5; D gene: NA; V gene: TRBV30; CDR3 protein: CAHAGAGLETQYF
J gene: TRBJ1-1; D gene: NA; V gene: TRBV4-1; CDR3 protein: CASSQDGAPAFF
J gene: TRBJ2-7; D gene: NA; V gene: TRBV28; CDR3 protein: CASRQTPGFAYEQYF
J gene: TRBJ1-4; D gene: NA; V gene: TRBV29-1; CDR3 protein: CSALREKLFF
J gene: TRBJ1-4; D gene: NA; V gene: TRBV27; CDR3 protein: CASSFYGGHIANEKLFF
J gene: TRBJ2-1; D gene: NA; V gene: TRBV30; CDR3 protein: CAWSVFLEQFF
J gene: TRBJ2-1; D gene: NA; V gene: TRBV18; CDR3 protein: CASSLQRVSGGEQFF
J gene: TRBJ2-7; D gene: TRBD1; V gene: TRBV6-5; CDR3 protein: CASSYQTGVVHEQYF
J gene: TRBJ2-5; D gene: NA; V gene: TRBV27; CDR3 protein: CASRGADAKTQYF
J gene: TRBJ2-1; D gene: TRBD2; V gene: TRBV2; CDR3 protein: CASRPGTSSHEQFF
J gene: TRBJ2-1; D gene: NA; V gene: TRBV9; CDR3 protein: CASSVVALTSPHEQFF
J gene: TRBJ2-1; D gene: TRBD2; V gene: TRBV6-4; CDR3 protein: CASREREGLGNEQFF
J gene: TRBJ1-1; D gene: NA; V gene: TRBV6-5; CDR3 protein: CASSYTEGNTEAFF
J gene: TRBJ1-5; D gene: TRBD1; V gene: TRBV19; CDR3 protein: CASSRDRDQPQHF
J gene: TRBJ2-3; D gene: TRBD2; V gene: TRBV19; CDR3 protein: CASSVTRSGRASDTQYF
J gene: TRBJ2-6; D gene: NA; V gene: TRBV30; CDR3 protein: CAWSPGNGANVLTF
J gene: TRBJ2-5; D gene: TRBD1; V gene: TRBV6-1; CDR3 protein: CASSEGTGGQETQYF
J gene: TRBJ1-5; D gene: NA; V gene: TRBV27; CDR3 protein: CASSLDSDSNQPQHF
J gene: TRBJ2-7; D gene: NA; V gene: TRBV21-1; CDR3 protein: CARIAGKQSEQYF
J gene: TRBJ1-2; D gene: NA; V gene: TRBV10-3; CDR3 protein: CAIRVKQERNYGYTF
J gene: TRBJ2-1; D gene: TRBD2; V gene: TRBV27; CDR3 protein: CASSFVYGGGASYNEQFF
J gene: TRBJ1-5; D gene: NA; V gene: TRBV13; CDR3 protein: CASSSWTEGSNQPQHF
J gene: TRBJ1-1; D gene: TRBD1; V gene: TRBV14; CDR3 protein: CASSLRDRNTEAFF
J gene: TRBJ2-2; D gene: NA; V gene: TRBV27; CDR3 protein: CASSPDTPGIPGELFF
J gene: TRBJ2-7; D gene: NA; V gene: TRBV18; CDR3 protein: CASSNGGGRIYEQYF
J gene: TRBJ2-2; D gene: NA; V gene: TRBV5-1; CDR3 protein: CASSLWGGDTGELFF
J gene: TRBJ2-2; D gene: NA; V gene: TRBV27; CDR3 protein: CASSRNTGELFF
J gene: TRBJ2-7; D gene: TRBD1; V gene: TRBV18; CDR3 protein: CASSPMAQGASYEQYF
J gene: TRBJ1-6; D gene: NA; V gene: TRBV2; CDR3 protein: CASGDSSYNSPLHF
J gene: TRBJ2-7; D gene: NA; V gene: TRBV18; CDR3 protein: CASSPQDAGEQYF
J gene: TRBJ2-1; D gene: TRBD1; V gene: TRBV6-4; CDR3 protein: CASSLSTTGYNEQFF
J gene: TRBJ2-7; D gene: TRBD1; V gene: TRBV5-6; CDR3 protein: CASSWGGGQGYEQYF
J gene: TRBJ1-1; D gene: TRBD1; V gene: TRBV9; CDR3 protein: CASSPPDRGPTEAFF
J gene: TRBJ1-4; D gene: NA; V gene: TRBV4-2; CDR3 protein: CASSQDTGVGEKLFF
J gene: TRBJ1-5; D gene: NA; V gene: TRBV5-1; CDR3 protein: CASSLTGNNQPQHF
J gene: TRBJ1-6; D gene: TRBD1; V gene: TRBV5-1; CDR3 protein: CASSFGTGRNLNSPLHF
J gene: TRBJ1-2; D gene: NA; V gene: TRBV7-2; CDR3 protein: CASSLHSYGYTF
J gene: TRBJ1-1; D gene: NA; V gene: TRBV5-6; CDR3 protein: CASSLGGSGTEAFF
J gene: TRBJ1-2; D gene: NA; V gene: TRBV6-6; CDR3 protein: CASSYEVFGGDGYTF
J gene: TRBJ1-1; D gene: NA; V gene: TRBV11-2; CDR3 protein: CASSLGQAIKAFF